A selection of T cell receptor beta chains follows, all from one sample in a study of T cells in Graves' hyperthyroidism and ophthalmopathy. TCRdb reprocessed the multiplex PCR reads with MiXCR, giving one entry per CDR3 protein. Of approximately 640,000 distinct CDR3 sequences listed, under 20% are singletons. Sequencing was carried out using blood. The receptors were sampled from a woman between 25 and 40 years old with Graves' hyperthyroidism. The CDR3 runs from the conserved cysteine through the conserved F or W. Fields, in order: V gene, J gene, D gene, clone size, CDR3 protein, CDR3 DNA. A D gene is named only where the DNA matches it firmly. Some rows have no size entry. The others give once, few or many, or a class for an expanded clone.

v_call: TRBV11-2
j_call: TRBJ2-7
d_call: -
clone_size: many
cdr3_aa: CASSLGVGAYEQYF
cdr3_nt: TGTGCCAGCAGCTTAGGAGTCGGAGCCTACGAGCAGTACTTC

v_call: TRBV2
j_call: TRBJ2-7
d_call: TRBD2
clone_size: few
cdr3_aa: CASRRERAYEQYF
cdr3_nt: TGTGCCAGCAGGCGGGAGAGGGCCTACGAGCAGTACTTC

v_call: TRBV7-2
j_call: TRBJ1-3
d_call: -
clone_size: -
cdr3_aa: CASSPKGINLDTIYF
cdr3_nt: TGTGCCAGCAGTCCCAAGGGGATTAATCTGGACACCATATATTTT

v_call: TRBV5-1
j_call: TRBJ2-1
d_call: -
clone_size: many
cdr3_aa: CASSLAEVVDNEQFF
cdr3_nt: TGCGCCAGCAGCTTGGCCGAGGTAGTAGACAATGAGCAGTTCTTC

v_call: TRBV5-8
j_call: TRBJ2-5
d_call: TRBD2
clone_size: -
cdr3_aa: CASSLQLAGAQETQYF
cdr3_nt: TGTGCCAGCAGCTTGCAGCTAGCGGGAGCGCAAGAGACCCAGTACTTC

v_call: TRBV20-1
j_call: TRBJ1-3
d_call: -
clone_size: many
cdr3_aa: CSAADLTSGNTIYF
cdr3_nt: TGCAGTGCTGCAGACTTAACCTCTGGAAACACCATATATTTT

v_call: TRBV3-1
j_call: TRBJ1-3
d_call: -
clone_size: -
cdr3_aa: CASSHETGLRRDTIYF
cdr3_nt: TGTGCCAGCAGCCATGAAACAGGGCTAAGGAGGGACACCATATATTTT

v_call: TRBV5-1
j_call: TRBJ2-3
d_call: -
clone_size: few
cdr3_aa: CASSVHGLSTDTQYF
cdr3_nt: TGCGCCAGCAGCGTTCACGGGCTGAGCACAGATACGCAGTATTTT

v_call: TRBV19
j_call: TRBJ1-1
d_call: -
clone_size: many
cdr3_aa: CASSIWDLPHTEAFF
cdr3_nt: TGTGCCAGTAGTATATGGGATTTACCTCACACTGAAGCTTTCTTT

v_call: TRBV11-2
j_call: TRBJ2-3
d_call: -
clone_size: many
cdr3_aa: CASSLVGGQADTQYF
cdr3_nt: TGTGCCAGCAGCTTGGTTGGGGGGCAGGCAGATACGCAGTATTTT

v_call: TRBV7-2
j_call: TRBJ1-5
d_call: TRBD1
clone_size: few
cdr3_aa: CASSSTGVSNQPQHF
cdr3_nt: TGTGCCAGCAGCTCTACAGGGGTTAGCAATCAGCCCCAGCATTTT

v_call: TRBV25-1
j_call: TRBJ1-1
d_call: -
clone_size: -
cdr3_aa: CASSEYPTVGGEGGANTEAFF
cdr3_nt: TGTGCCAGCAGTGAATATCCCACGGTTGGAGGTGAGGGAGGGGCGAACACTGAAGCTTTCTTT

v_call: TRBV20-1
j_call: TRBJ2-7
d_call: TRBD2
clone_size: many
cdr3_aa: CSPWEGEQYF
cdr3_nt: TGCAGTCCTTGGGAGGGCGAGCAGTACTTC

v_call: TRBV6-1
j_call: TRBJ1-1
d_call: TRBD1
clone_size: -
cdr3_aa: CASREYRGSAEAFF
cdr3_nt: TGTGCCAGCAGAGAATACAGGGGTTCGGCTGAAGCTTTCTTT

v_call: TRBV6-1
j_call: TRBJ2-7
d_call: -
clone_size: many
cdr3_aa: CASSEGGISYEQYF
cdr3_nt: TGTGCCAGCAGTGAAGGGGGTATCTCCTACGAGCAGTACTTC

v_call: TRBV5-5
j_call: TRBJ2-3
d_call: -
clone_size: many
cdr3_aa: CASSLDGYAGIDTQYF
cdr3_nt: TGTGCCAGCAGCTTGGATGGTTATGCTGGTATAGATACGCAGTATTTT

v_call: TRBV11-2
j_call: TRBJ2-3
d_call: -
clone_size: -
cdr3_aa: CASSPQIVTGTDTQYF
cdr3_nt: TGTGCCAGCAGCCCCCAAATAGTTACAGGCACAGATACGCAGTATTTT

v_call: TRBV5-1
j_call: TRBJ1-2
d_call: -
clone_size: -
cdr3_aa: CASSYHQGRFDGYTF
cdr3_nt: TGTGCCAGCAGCTATCATCAGGGGAGATTTGATGGCTACACCTTC

v_call: TRBV2
j_call: TRBJ1-1
d_call: -
clone_size: many
cdr3_aa: CASNTNTEAFF
cdr3_nt: TGTGCCAGTAACACTAACACTGAAGCTTTCTTT

v_call: TRBV27
j_call: TRBJ1-2
d_call: TRBD1
clone_size: -
cdr3_aa: CASSLSKRDREDGYTF
cdr3_nt: TGTGCCAGCAGTTTATCGAAGAGGGACAGGGAGGATGGCTACACCTTC

v_call: TRBV7-2
j_call: TRBJ1-1
d_call: TRBD1
clone_size: few
cdr3_aa: CASRPRTGINTEAFF
cdr3_nt: TGTGCCAGCAGGCCTAGGACAGGGATCAACACTGAAGCTTTCTTT

v_call: TRBV19
j_call: TRBJ1-1
d_call: -
clone_size: -
cdr3_aa: CASSIVEDTEAFF
cdr3_nt: TGTGCCAGTAGTATAGTCGAGGACACTGAAGCTTTCTTT

v_call: TRBV27
j_call: TRBJ2-1
d_call: -
clone_size: -
cdr3_aa: CASSLFHNHNEQFF
cdr3_nt: TGTGCCAGCAGTTTATTTCACAATCACAATGAGCAGTTCTTC

v_call: TRBV20-1
j_call: TRBJ2-4
d_call: TRBD2
clone_size: many
cdr3_aa: CSSPQRGYSAKNIQYF
cdr3_nt: TGCAGTTCCCCCCAGCGGGGCTATTCTGCCAAAAACATTCAGTACTTC

v_call: TRBV18
j_call: TRBJ1-2
d_call: TRBD1
clone_size: few
cdr3_aa: CASSPGGQYGYTF
cdr3_nt: TGTGCCAGCTCACCTGGGGGACAGTACGGCTACACCTTC

v_call: TRBV6-1
j_call: TRBJ1-6
d_call: TRBD1
clone_size: -
cdr3_aa: CASSAIFGTASPLHF
cdr3_nt: TGTGCCAGCAGTGCCATTTTCGGGACAGCTTCACCCCTCCACTTT

v_call: TRBV20-1
j_call: TRBJ1-1
d_call: -
clone_size: many
cdr3_aa: CSALEVGTEAFF
cdr3_nt: TGCAGTGCTCTGGAGGTGGGGACTGAAGCTTTCTTT

v_call: TRBV20-1
j_call: TRBJ2-7
d_call: TRBD2
clone_size: -
cdr3_aa: CSARDEGWGGRARYEQYF
cdr3_nt: TGCAGTGCTAGAGATGAAGGATGGGGCGGGAGGGCCAGGTACGAGCAGTACTTC

v_call: TRBV5-5
j_call: TRBJ2-7
d_call: TRBD1
clone_size: few
cdr3_aa: CASSLFGHTGGYEQYF
cdr3_nt: TGTGCCAGCAGCTTGTTCGGGCACACAGGGGGCTACGAGCAGTACTTC

v_call: TRBV15
j_call: TRBJ2-3
d_call: -
clone_size: many
cdr3_aa: CATSRGTSVRDTQYF
cdr3_nt: TGTGCCACCAGCAGAGGGACATCCGTCCGAGATACGCAGTATTTT

v_call: TRBV30
j_call: TRBJ2-7
d_call: TRBD2
clone_size: many
cdr3_aa: CAWRTSGSYEQYF
cdr3_nt: TGTGCCTGGAGGACTAGCGGCTCCTACGAGCAGTACTTC

v_call: TRBV19
j_call: TRBJ1-3
d_call: -
clone_size: -
cdr3_aa: CASNRISAGNTIYF
cdr3_nt: TGTGCCAGTAACCGGATTTCCGCTGGAAACACCATATATTTT

v_call: TRBV28
j_call: TRBJ2-7
d_call: TRBD1
clone_size: -
cdr3_aa: CASSSCIRGQAYEQYF
cdr3_nt: TGTGCCAGCAGCTCCTGCATTAGAGGACAGGCTTACGAGCAGTACTTC

v_call: TRBV20-1
j_call: TRBJ1-1
d_call: TRBD1
clone_size: many
cdr3_aa: CSARTGGVNTEAFF
cdr3_nt: TGCAGTGCCCGGACAGGTGGAGTGAACACTGAAGCTTTCTTT

v_call: TRBV7-9
j_call: TRBJ2-1
d_call: -
clone_size: -
cdr3_aa: CASSPKSADYNEQFF
cdr3_nt: TGTGCCAGCAGCCCGAAATCGGCCGACTACAATGAGCAGTTCTTC

v_call: TRBV9
j_call: TRBJ2-5
d_call: TRBD2
clone_size: few
cdr3_aa: CASSGPLAGGGETQYF
cdr3_nt: TGTGCCAGCAGCGGCCCCCTGGCGGGAGGGGGGGAGACCCAGTACTTC

v_call: TRBV30
j_call: TRBJ2-7
d_call: TRBD1
clone_size: -
cdr3_aa: CAWRPPGGTYEQYF
cdr3_nt: TGTGCCTGGAGACCTCCAGGGGGAACCTACGAGCAGTACTTC

v_call: TRBV3-1
j_call: TRBJ1-4
d_call: TRBD1
clone_size: many
cdr3_aa: CASNHRGRKEKLFF
cdr3_nt: TGTGCCAGCAACCACAGGGGGAGGAAAGAAAAACTGTTTTTT

v_call: TRBV18
j_call: TRBJ1-4
d_call: TRBD1
clone_size: few
cdr3_aa: CASSRQTGIATNEKLFF
cdr3_nt: TGTGCCAGCTCACGACAGACAGGGATCGCAACTAATGAAAAACTGTTTTTT

v_call: TRBV11-2
j_call: TRBJ2-5
d_call: TRBD1
clone_size: many
cdr3_aa: CASSLMGQGSQETQYF
cdr3_nt: TGTGCCAGCAGCTTAATGGGACAGGGGTCCCAAGAGACCCAGTACTTC

v_call: TRBV24-1
j_call: TRBJ2-2
d_call: -
clone_size: many
cdr3_aa: CATSAAGDRPGELFF
cdr3_nt: TGTGCCACCAGTGCGGCTGGGGATCGGCCCGGGGAGCTGTTTTTT

v_call: TRBV3-1
j_call: TRBJ2-4
d_call: -
clone_size: many
cdr3_aa: CASSQVSWTANIQYF
cdr3_nt: TGTGCCAGCAGCCAAGTCTCATGGACTGCAAACATTCAGTACTTC

v_call: TRBV28
j_call: TRBJ1-6
d_call: TRBD1
clone_size: -
cdr3_aa: CASSFISVRRGRSHNSPLHF
cdr3_nt: TGTGCCAGCAGTTTCATTTCCGTAAGGAGGGGGCGCTCTCATAATTCACCCCTCCACTTT

v_call: TRBV7-9
j_call: TRBJ2-1
d_call: TRBD1
clone_size: many
cdr3_aa: CASSPSGGPSYNEQFF
cdr3_nt: TGTGCCAGCAGCCCCTCAGGGGGCCCCTCCTACAATGAGCAGTTCTTC

v_call: TRBV7-9
j_call: TRBJ2-7
d_call: TRBD1
clone_size: -
cdr3_aa: CASSPGTGVTPYEQYF
cdr3_nt: TGTGCCAGCAGCCCCGGGACAGGGGTTACCCCTTACGAGCAGTACTTC

v_call: TRBV30
j_call: TRBJ1-5
d_call: -
clone_size: many
cdr3_aa: CAWRDSRRPQHF
cdr3_nt: TGTGCCTGGAGAGACAGCCGACGGCCCCAGCATTTT

v_call: TRBV28
j_call: TRBJ2-7
d_call: -
clone_size: many
cdr3_aa: CASSLGGRVSYEQYF
cdr3_nt: TGTGCCAGCAGTTTAGGAGGTCGGGTTTCCTACGAGCAGTACTTC

v_call: TRBV25-1
j_call: TRBJ1-4
d_call: -
clone_size: -
cdr3_aa: CASSGWGDEKLFF
cdr3_nt: TGTGCCAGCAGTGGCTGGGGCGATGAAAAACTGTTTTTT

v_call: TRBV19
j_call: TRBJ2-2
d_call: -
clone_size: many
cdr3_aa: CASTGGLGNTGELFF
cdr3_nt: TGTGCCAGTACAGGCGGACTCGGGAACACCGGGGAGCTGTTTTTT

v_call: TRBV6-1
j_call: TRBJ1-2
d_call: TRBD1
clone_size: few
cdr3_aa: CASRDRLYGYTF
cdr3_nt: TGTGCCAGCAGGGACAGGCTCTATGGCTACACCTTC

v_call: TRBV7-9
j_call: TRBJ2-2
d_call: TRBD2
clone_size: -
cdr3_aa: CASSTGTSGYTGELFF
cdr3_nt: TGTGCCAGCAGCACTGGGACTAGCGGCTACACCGGGGAGCTGTTTTTT

v_call: TRBV7-3
j_call: TRBJ2-3
d_call: TRBD2
clone_size: -
cdr3_aa: CASSRGGGEFDTQYF
cdr3_nt: TGTGCCAGCAGCCGGGGGGGGGGAGAATTCGATACGCAGTATTTT

v_call: TRBV19
j_call: TRBJ2-1
d_call: -
clone_size: few
cdr3_aa: CATNSPGGPGFINEQFF
cdr3_nt: TGTGCCACAAACTCTCCCGGTGGGCCAGGGTTCATCAATGAGCAGTTCTTC

v_call: TRBV20-1
j_call: TRBJ1-1
d_call: -
clone_size: -
cdr3_aa: CSARLGPGYNTEAFF
cdr3_nt: TGCAGTGCTAGACTGGGGCCAGGGTATAACACTGAAGCTTTCTTT

v_call: TRBV20-1
j_call: TRBJ2-7
d_call: -
clone_size: -
cdr3_aa: CSASILDEQYF
cdr3_nt: TGCAGTGCTAGTATCCTGGACGAGCAGTACTTC

v_call: TRBV12-3/TRBV12-4
j_call: TRBJ2-3
d_call: -
clone_size: many
cdr3_aa: CASSLKGADTQYF
cdr3_nt: TGTGCCAGCAGCTTAAAGGGGGCAGATACGCAGTATTTT

v_call: TRBV11-1
j_call: TRBJ1-2
d_call: TRBD1
clone_size: -
cdr3_aa: CASSIGTGRALDGYTF
cdr3_nt: TGTGCCAGCAGCATTGGGACAGGGAGAGCCCTAGATGGCTACACCTTC